The T cell receptor beta chain under discussion was sequenced for a study of technical replicates of blood from a few donors (dated 2017 in TCRdb). As for this clone: The antigen this receptor binds is unknown. The junction departs from the called germline gene at one end, perhaps through a read error.

The library was made by the immunoSEQ multiplex PCR assay. This is the immuneACCESS table as TCRdb keeps it, with only in-frame sequences that have V and J called. A part of the clones is gone; compared with another copy, unresolved V genes explain less than half, and the rest is unexplained. Counted in this sample were around 80,000 clones; nearly 98% of them appeared once. The ten largest clones take up around 0.15% of the sample. The sample was T cells isolated from PBMCs. The receptor was isolated from a human donor in good health.

CDR3 protein: CASSEQARQGVPIF. The sequenced DNA is TGCGCCAGCAGTGAGCAAGCGAGACAGGGGGTCCCAATCTTC. The sequence is built from TRBV10-1 and TRBJ1-2, and 9 bases in between align with TRBD1. The CDR3 runs 14 amino acids, cysteine and phenylalanine included. The retained sequence is limited to the CDR3, 42 bases, with the frame set at the first base. The germline V gene (reference sequence) supplies CDR1 WNHNN and CDR2 SYGVQD.